What follows are 26 T cell receptor beta chains derived from one specimen sequenced in a study of CD8+CD57+ T cells in acquired aplastic anemia. An expansion of CD8+CD57+ cells by flow cytometry had been shown in patients chosen for sequencing. CDR3 and TCR beta VDJ profiling relied on a genomic DNA template. Each CDR3 protein is one row after TCRdb ran MiXCR on the reads. The sample lists under 350,000 distinct CDR3 sequences; roughly 61% were seen once. Sequenced: sorted CD4+, CD8+, or CD8+CD57+ T cells (not recorded which) from PBMCs. The source is a human donor with aplastic anemia.

This clonotype has a count of ten or more. The gene calls are TRBV12-3 or TRBV12-4 and TRBJ1-4; possibly TRBD1 for D (6 bases). Trimming left V 6 bases short and J 11 bases short, with 19 bases between. The CDR3 is made up of 14 amino acids. CDR3 protein: CASSNRGGPGKLFF. DNA of the CDR3: TGTGCCAGCAGCAATAGGGGGGGTCCGGGGAAACTGTTTTTT.

Many counts were recorded for this clonotype. The rearrangement uses TRBV29-1 and TRBJ2-1, with no clear D. Germline lookup yields CDR1 SQVTM and CDR2 ANQGSEA. The CDR3 contains 11 residues. V was clipped by 6 bases and J by 3 bases, with 6 bases between them. Here the CDR3 reads CSVGNYNEQFF. In DNA, the CDR3 is TGCAGCGTCGGTAACTACAATGAGCAGTTCTTC.

In its sample, this clonotype was seen many times. The J gene is TRBJ2-5, the V gene TRBV10-3; 10 bases fit TRBD1. The J segment lost 2 bases and the V segment lost 6 bases, leaving 6 bases of the junction unmatched. CDR1 is ENHRY and CDR2 is SYGVKD in the germline V gene. The CDR3 totals 15 residues. Here the CDR3 DNA reads TGTGCCATCAGGGGGGGGACAGGGGCACAAGAGACCCAGTACTTC. It specifies CAIRGGTGAQETQYF.

This clonotype was picked up a small number of times. This chain connects TRBV7-8 to TRBJ2-5; D unresolved. Germline CDR1 is SGHVS and CDR2 is FQNEAQ. The V end was cut by 0 bases, the J end by 4 bases, with 9 bases between. The CDR3 consists of 14 residues. This CDR3 reads CASSLARRVETQYF. CDR3 DNA: TGTGCCAGCAGCTTAGCGCGAAGGGTAGAGACCCAGTACTTC. The full variable domain, with the rest looked up from reference TRBV7-8 and TRBJ2-5, is GAGVSQSPRYKVAKRGQDVALRCDPISGHVSLFWYQQALGQGPEFLTYFQNEAQLDKSGLPSDRFFAERPEGSVSTLKIQRTQQEDSAVYLCASSLARRVETQYFGPGTRLLVL.

The CDR3 nucleotides are TGTGCCAGCAAACAGGGGGAGGTCTCCTACGAGCAGTACTTC. It yields the protein CASKQGEVSYEQYF. The rearrangement links TRBV2 to TRBJ2-7; 8 bases are a match to TRBD1. V lost 7 bases, J lost 0 bases, and 5 bases stayed unmatched. Germline assignment: CDR1 SNHLY and CDR2 FYNNEI. The CDR3 sequence is 14 residues long.

The chain employs TRBV7-9 and TRBJ2-7; TRBD1 matches at 8 bases. The CDR3 runs 15 residues. V shed 4 bases, J shed 5 bases, and the junction held 10 bases outside the gene matches. The germline gives CDR1 SEHNR, CDR2 FQNEAQ (reference sequence). CDR3 sequence: CASSSPGQAGNEQYF. CDR3 sequence (DNA): TGTGCCAGCAGCTCCCCGGGACAGGCTGGCAACGAGCAGTACTTC.

V and J are TRBV7-2 and TRBJ2-1, with 7 bases matching TRBD2. The germline V gene encodes CDR1 SGHTA and CDR2 FQGNSA. The V segment lost 1 base and the J segment 1 base; nucleotides outside the gene matches: 7. This CDR3 is built from 17 residues. This CDR3 is CASSLGARGNSYNEQFF. CDR3 coding DNA: TGTGCCAGCAGCTTAGGTGCGCGGGGGAATTCCTACAATGAGCAGTTCTTC.

A few counts support this clonotype. The gene calls are TRBV7-6 and TRBJ1-1; maybe TRBD1 (5 bases). The CDR3 length is 13 residues. V gave up 4 bases and J gave up 4 bases, with 10 bases separating them. The germline V gene encodes CDR1 SGHVS and CDR2 FNYEAQ. CDR3 coding DNA: TGTGCCAGCAGCTCGGGGCGTAGCACTGAAGCTTTCTTT. Protein: CASSSGRSTEAFF. Complete variable domain (other parts from reference TRBV7-6 and TRBJ1-1): GAGVSQSPRYKVTKRGQDVALRCDPISGHVSLYWYRQALGQGPEFLTYFNYEAQQDKSGLPNDRFSAERPEGSISTLTIQRTEQRDSAMYRCASSSGRSTEAFFGQGTRLTVV.

This clonotype was seen repeatedly, ten times or more. This chain uses TRBV6-1 with TRBJ2-3; the D call may be TRBD1 or TRBD2 (6 bases each). V was clipped by 7 bases and J by 1 base, with 15 bases between them. CDR3 length equals 15 residues. Per germline, CDR1 MNHNS and CDR2 SASEGT. The CDR3 DNA follows: TGTGCCAGCATCACGGGGGCAATGGGCACAGATACGCAGTATTTT. Translating gives CASITGAMGTDTQYF.

There are many counts of this clonotype. The chain combines TRBV6-5 with TRBJ1-1; 10 nucleotides agree with TRBD1. The V segment lost 2 bases and the J segment 3 bases; nucleotides outside the gene matches: 3. Germline CDR1 and CDR2: MNHEY and SVGAGI. The CDR3 totals 15 residues. CDR3 nucleotides: TGTGCCAGCAGTTACGGGACAGGGGTGGACACTGAAGCTTTCTTT. Protein sequence: CASSYGTGVDTEAFF.

The V and J genes are TRBV20-1 and TRBJ2-7; a possible D gene is TRBD2 (6 bases). Trimming stripped 3 bases from V and 5 bases from J, with 8 bases between. The CDR3 sequence is 11 residues long. CDR1 is DFQATT, CDR2 SNEGSKA, per germline (reference sequence). DNA of the CDR3: TGCAGTGCTAGGGGGACTGACGAGCAGTACTTC. Its translation: CSARGTDEQYF.

The V call is TRBV20-1, the J call TRBJ1-3, with 8 bases aligning to TRBD1. The CDR3 runs 17 residues. With V trimmed by 1 base and J by 3 bases, 11 bases remained unmatched. The germline V gene has CDR1 DFQATT and CDR2 SNEGSKA (reference sequence). The CDR3 sequence: CSARGAGGAFGGNTIYF. Here the CDR3 DNA reads TGCAGTGCTAGAGGGGCAGGGGGCGCGTTCGGTGGAAACACCATATATTTT.

The genes are TRBV20-1 and TRBJ2-7; D gene ambiguous. CDR1 is DFQATT and CDR2 is SNEGSKA in the germline V gene (reference sequence). This CDR3 has 11 residues. V gave up 5 bases and J gave up 6 bases, with 11 bases separating them. For the CDR3, the DNA is TGCAGTGCTCCCCTGGGGTTCGAGCAGTACTTC. The encoded protein is CSAPLGFEQYF.

At least ten counts were recorded for this clonotype. The V gene is TRBV6-4, the J gene TRBJ2-3; D possibly corresponds to TRBD2 (5 bases). The CDR3 sequence is 15 residues long. V was pared by 0 bases and J by 5 bases, with 12 bases between. The germline gives CDR1 MRHNA, CDR2 SNTAGT. CDR3 nucleotide sequence: TGTGCCAGCAGTGACTCTCTAGAACGGGGAGATACGCAGTATTTT. This sequence encodes CASSDSLERGDTQYF.

Regarding this clonotype: The junction and the germline gene differ at one end; a read error may be behind it. V is TRBV7-3 and J is TRBJ1-5, with TRBD1 as a possible D gene (6 bases). Looked up from germline, CDR1 is SGHTA and CDR2 is FQGTGA. The CDR3 extends over 15 amino acids. Written as DNA, the CDR3 is TGTGCCAGCAGCAACGGAGGGGGGAGTAATCGGCCCCAGCATTTT. Protein: CASSNGGGSNRPQHF. Full variable domain (missing parts from reference TRBV7-3 and TRBJ1-5): GAGVSQTPSNKVTEKGKYVELRCDPISGHTALYWYRQSLGQGPEFLIYFQGTGAADDSGLPNDRFFAVRPEGSVSTLKIQRTERGDSAVYLCASSNGGGSNRPQHFGDGTRLSIL.

The J gene is TRBJ2-2, the V gene TRBV7-2; possibly TRBD2 for D (5 bases). CDR1 is SGHTA, CDR2 FQGNSA, per germline. This CDR3 is 14 amino acids long. Trimming stripped 2 bases from V and 3 bases from J, with 7 bases between. The CDR3: CASSLRRDTGELFF. Here the CDR3 DNA reads TGTGCCAGCAGCTTAAGGCGGGACACCGGGGAGCTGTTTTTT.

This clonotype was seen a few times. This chain connects TRBV25-1 to TRBJ2-1; 7 nucleotides agree with TRBD1. Germline trimming cut 4 bases from V and 7 bases from J; bases unmatched to any gene: 10. The CDR3 extends over 15 amino acids. Per the germline V gene, CDR1 is MGHDK and CDR2 is SYGVNS. The CDR3 region has the DNA TGTGCCAGCAGTGTGCCGGGACAGCTTGGGAATGAGCAGTTCTTC. It is translated as CASSVPGQLGNEQFF.

CDR3 loop: CASSGGLGSEETQYF. The CDR3 region has the DNA TGTGCCAGCAGCGGTGGACTAGGATCGGAAGAGACCCAGTACTTC. The J gene is TRBJ2-5, the V gene TRBV9; 7 positions match TRBD2. The CDR3 length is 15 residues. Losses at the gene ends were 3 bases for V and 3 bases for J; bases not matched to a gene: 8. The germline CDR1 and CDR2 sequences are SGDLS and YYNGEE.

Notes on this clonotype: A much larger clone lies a single base off, so this may be a read error. The conserved final phenylalanine or tryptophan is absent from the CDR3, which likely points to a read error. V is TRBV6-1 and J is TRBJ2-1, with 15 bases identical to TRBD2. CDR3 length: 15 residues. Germline loops: CDR1 MNHNS, CDR2 SASEGT. The junction had 3 bases not matched to a gene; V was cut back by 4 bases and J by 8 bases. The CDR3 DNA sequence: TGTGCCAGCAGTGGGGGACTAGCGGGAGGCGATGAGCAGTTCCTC. Translation: CASSGGLAGGDEQFL.

This clonotype showed up many times. The CDR3 DNA follows: TGCGCCAGCAGCCCCGACAGGGGGAGGGATGGCTACACCTTC. It codes for CASSPDRGRDGYTF. This rearrangement joins TRBV5-1 to TRBJ1-2; 9 bases match TRBD1. After removal of 4 bases from V and 6 bases from J, the junction contained 7 bases not matched to a gene. The germline CDR1 and CDR2 sequences are SGHRS and YFSETQ. This CDR3 has 14 residues.

As to this clonotype: This may be a read error, as it is one base from a much larger clone. This chain connects TRBV6-1 to TRBJ1-1, with 8 bases that match TRBD1. Unmatched junction bases numbered 9, after V lost 5 bases and J lost 1 base. This CDR3 has 16 residues. Per the germline V gene, CDR1 is MNHNS and CDR2 is SASEGT. CDR3 sequence reads: CASSRTTGATNTEAFF. The CDR3 DNA sequence: TGTGCCAGCAGTAGAACGACAGGGGCAACGAACACTGAAGCTTTCTTT.

V and J are TRBV19 and TRBJ1-2, with 8 bases identical to TRBD1. CDR3 size: 14 residues. Per the germline V gene, CDR1 is LNHDA and CDR2 is SQIVND (reference sequence). With V trimmed by 0 bases and J by 7 bases, 4 bases remained unmatched. CDR3 in amino acids: CASSIEEGQVGYTF. In nucleotides, the CDR3 is TGTGCCAGTAGTATAGAAGAGGGACAGGTTGGCTACACCTTC.

V gene TRBV15 combines with J gene TRBJ1-1; weak D call: TRBD1 (6 bases). The CDR3 is 13 amino acids. V lost 8 bases to trimming and J lost 8 bases, with 18 bases between them. Germline CDR1 reads LNHNV; CDR2 reads YYDKDF (reference sequence). The DNA for the CDR3 is TGTGCCACCGAGCCGACAGGCTCCTACGAAGCTTTCTTT. Its translation is CATEPTGSYEAFF.

A word on this clonotype: Germline is not matched at one junction end, which may reflect a read error. Here the CDR3 reads CASSEDRLVLF. The CDR3 DNA reads as TGTGCCAGCAGTGAAGATAGGTTAGTTCTCTTC. The chain has TRBV6-1 and TRBJ2-1; D remains unclear. This CDR3 region has 11 residues. Germline values: CDR1 MNHNS, CDR2 SASEGT.

Concerning this clonotype: A single base separates this from a much larger clone, so it may be a read error. The rearrangement uses TRBV19 and TRBJ1-2; 8 bases map to TRBD1. The V segment lost 9 bases and the J segment 4 bases; nucleotides outside the gene matches: 19. The germline CDR1 and CDR2 sequences are LNHDA and SQIVND (reference sequence). The CDR3 has 17 amino acids. CDR3 nucleotide sequence: TGTGCCAGCAGTGAAAGGGGAGCAGGGGGCTTGGGCTATGGCTACACCTTC. It is translated as CASSERGAGGLGYGYTF.

The gene calls are TRBV6-1 and TRBJ2-7, with 11 nucleotides matching TRBD2. J lost 3 bases, V lost 5 bases, and 6 bases had no gene match. The germline gives CDR1 MNHNS, CDR2 SASEGT. The CDR3 has 15 residues. The CDR3 DNA is TGTGCCAGCAGTCGCGGGACTAGCGGCAACTACGAGCAGTACTTC. Protein sequence: CASSRGTSGNYEQYF.